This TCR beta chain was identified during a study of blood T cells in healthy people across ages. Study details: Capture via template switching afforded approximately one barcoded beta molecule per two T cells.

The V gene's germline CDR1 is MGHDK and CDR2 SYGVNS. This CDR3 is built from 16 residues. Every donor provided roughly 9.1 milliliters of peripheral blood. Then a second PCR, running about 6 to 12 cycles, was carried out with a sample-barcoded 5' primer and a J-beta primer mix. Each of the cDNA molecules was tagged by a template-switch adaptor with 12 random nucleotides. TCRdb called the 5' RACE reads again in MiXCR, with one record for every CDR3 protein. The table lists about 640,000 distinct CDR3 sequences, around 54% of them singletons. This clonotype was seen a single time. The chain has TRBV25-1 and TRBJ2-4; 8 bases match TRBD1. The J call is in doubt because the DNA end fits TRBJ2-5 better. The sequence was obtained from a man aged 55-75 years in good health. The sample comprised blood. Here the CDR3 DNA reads TGTGCCAGCAGTGAATCGATACAGGGGGGCCAAGAGACCCAGTACTTC. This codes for CASSESIQGGQETQYF.